This paragraph reports one T cell receptor beta chain. Before being deemed recovered, Cohort 3 donors had two negative PCRs, clearance, or symptom resolution. CDR1 is MDHEN, CDR2 SYDVKM, per germline. Trimming stripped 2 bases from V and 1 base from J, with 8 bases between. CDR3 length: 14 amino acids. This entry is derived from a study of blood T cell repertoires in COVID-19. Sequenced by immunoSEQ multiplex PCR; TCRdb stores in-frame clones only, minus some. Among around 290,000 clones listed, approximately 86% were seen once. The chain is built from TRBV28 and TRBJ2-5; D gene unclear. Sequencing was carried out using PBMCs or T cells enriched from blood (not recorded which). This TCR derives from a woman in her late teens or twenties who had recovered from COVID-19. Here the CDR3 reads CASSLVATQETQYF. The DNA of the CDR3 is TGTGCCAGCAGTTTAGTCGCTACCCAAGAGACCCAGTACTTC.